This T cell receptor beta chain was identified during a study of blood T cell repertoires in COVID-19. For the study at large: The samples span acute and convalescent COVID-19 from the United States, Italy and Spain.

In the original workflow: Reference gene primer amplification gave nucleated cell count estimates. Method: immunoSEQ multiplex PCR; TCRdb's copy keeps in-frame clones and lacks some. D and trimming were read from the DNA, whereas the V and J calls and clone size are those reported in that table. The sample has a few hundred thousand clones, 80% to 90% seen once. In germline, CDR1 is LNHDA, CDR2 SQIVND (reference sequence). The length of the CDR3 is 15 residues. V trimming: 5 bases; J trimming: 5 bases; junction bases outside the gene matches: 3. The TCR comes from a woman older than 75 with acute or convalescent COVID-19. Sequences were obtained from peripheral blood. This chain uses TRBV19 with TRBJ1-4; 12 bases are shared with TRBD1. The CDR3 region has the DNA TGTGCCAGTAGTGGCGGGACAGGGGGCAATGAAAAACTGTTTTTT. It specifies CASSGGTGGNEKLFF.